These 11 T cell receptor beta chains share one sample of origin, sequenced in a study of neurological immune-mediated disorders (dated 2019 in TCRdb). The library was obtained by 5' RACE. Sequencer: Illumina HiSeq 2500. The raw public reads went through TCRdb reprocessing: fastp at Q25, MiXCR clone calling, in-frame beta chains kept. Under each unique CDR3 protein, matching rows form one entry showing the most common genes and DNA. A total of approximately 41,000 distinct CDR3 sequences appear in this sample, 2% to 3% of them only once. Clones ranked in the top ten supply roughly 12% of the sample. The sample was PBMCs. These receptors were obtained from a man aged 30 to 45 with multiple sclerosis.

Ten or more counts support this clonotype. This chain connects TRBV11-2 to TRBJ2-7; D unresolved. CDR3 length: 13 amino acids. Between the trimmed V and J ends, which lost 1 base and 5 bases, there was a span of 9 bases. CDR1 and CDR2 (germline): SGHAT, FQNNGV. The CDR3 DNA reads TGTGCCAGCAGCTTAGGAAGCTTGGACGAGCAGTACTTC. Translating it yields CASSLGSLDEQYF.

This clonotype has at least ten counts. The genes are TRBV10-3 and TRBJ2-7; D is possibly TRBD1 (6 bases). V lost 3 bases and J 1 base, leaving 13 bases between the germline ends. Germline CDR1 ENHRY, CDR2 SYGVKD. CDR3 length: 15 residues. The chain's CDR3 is CAISDLVQGSYEQYF. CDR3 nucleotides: TGTGCCATCAGTGATTTGGTACAGGGATCCTACGAGCAGTACTTC.

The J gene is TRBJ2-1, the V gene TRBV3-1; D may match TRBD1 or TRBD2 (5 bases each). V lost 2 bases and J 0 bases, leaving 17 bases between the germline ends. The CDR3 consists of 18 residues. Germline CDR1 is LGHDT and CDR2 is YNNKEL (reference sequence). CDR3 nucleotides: TGTGCCAGCAGCCAAACAGCGTTGGGGGTTAGCTCCTACAATGAGCAGTTCTTC. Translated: CASSQTALGVSSYNEQFF.

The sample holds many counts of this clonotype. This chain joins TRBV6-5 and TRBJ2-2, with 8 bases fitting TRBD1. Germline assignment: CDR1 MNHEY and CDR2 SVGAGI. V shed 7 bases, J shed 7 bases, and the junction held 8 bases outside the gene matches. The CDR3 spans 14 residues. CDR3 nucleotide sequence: TGTGCCAGCATCCCCGACAGGGGTAACGGGGAGCTGTTTTTT. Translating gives CASIPDRGNGELFF.

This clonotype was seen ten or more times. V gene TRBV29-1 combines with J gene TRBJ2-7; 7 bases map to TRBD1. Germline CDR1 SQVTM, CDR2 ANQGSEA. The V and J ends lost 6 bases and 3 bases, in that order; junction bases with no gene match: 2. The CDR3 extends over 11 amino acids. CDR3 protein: CSVHRGYEQYF. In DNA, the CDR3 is TGCAGCGTCCACAGGGGCTACGAGCAGTACTTC.

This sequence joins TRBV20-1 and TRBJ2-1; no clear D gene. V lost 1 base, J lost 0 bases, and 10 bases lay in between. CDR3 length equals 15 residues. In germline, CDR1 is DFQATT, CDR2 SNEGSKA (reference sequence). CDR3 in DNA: TGCAGTGCTAGAGTTAGAGCGAACTCCTACAATGAGCAGTTCTTC. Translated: CSARVRANSYNEQFF.

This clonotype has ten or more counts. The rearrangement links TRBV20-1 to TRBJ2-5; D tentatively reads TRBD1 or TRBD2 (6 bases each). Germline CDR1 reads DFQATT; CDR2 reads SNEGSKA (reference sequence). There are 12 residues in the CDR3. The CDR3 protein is CSWGALGETQYF. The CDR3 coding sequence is TGCAGCTGGGGGGCCTTGGGGGAGACCCAGTACTTC.

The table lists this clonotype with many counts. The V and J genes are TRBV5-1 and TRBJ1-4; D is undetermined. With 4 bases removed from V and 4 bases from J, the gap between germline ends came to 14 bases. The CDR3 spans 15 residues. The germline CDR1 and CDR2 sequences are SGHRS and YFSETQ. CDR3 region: CASSPNGKLNEKLFF. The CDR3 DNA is TGCGCCAGCAGCCCCAACGGGAAACTTAATGAAAAACTGTTTTTT.

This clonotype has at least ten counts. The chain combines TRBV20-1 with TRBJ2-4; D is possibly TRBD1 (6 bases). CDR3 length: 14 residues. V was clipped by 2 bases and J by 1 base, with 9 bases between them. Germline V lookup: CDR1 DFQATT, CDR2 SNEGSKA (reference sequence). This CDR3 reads CSARHDRAKNIQYF. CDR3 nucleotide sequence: TGCAGTGCTAGACATGACAGGGCCAAAAACATTCAGTACTTC.

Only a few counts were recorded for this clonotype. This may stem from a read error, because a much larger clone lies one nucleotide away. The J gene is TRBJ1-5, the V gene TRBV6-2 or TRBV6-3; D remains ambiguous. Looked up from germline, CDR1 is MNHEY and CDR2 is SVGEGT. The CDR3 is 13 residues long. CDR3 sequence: CAISLDSNQPQNF. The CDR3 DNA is TGTGCCATTTCATTGGATAGCAATCAGCCCCAGAATTTT.

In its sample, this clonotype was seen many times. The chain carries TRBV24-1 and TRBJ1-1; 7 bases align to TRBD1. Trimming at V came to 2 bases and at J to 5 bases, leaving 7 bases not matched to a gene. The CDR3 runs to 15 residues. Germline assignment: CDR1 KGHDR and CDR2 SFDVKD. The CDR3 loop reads CATSDSGQMRTEAFF. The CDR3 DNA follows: TGTGCCACCAGTGATTCGGGACAGATGAGGACTGAAGCTTTCTTT.